The rows below give T cell receptor beta chains drawn from one sample of a study of OX40 agonist ivuxolimab in advanced cancers. The protocol was immunoSEQ multiplex PCR, while the TCRdb copy is restricted to in-frame clones and leaves out a portion. The sample lists 70,000 or so clones, more than 90% occurring once. This specimen consisted of CD4+ or CD8+ T cells sorted from blood, obtained in a trial of the OX40 agonist ivuxolimab. Receptors were obtained from an adult with an advanced solid tumor such as melanoma, head and neck, liver or kidney cancer. The CDR3 runs from the conserved cysteine through the conserved F or W. Fields, in order: D gene, V gene, clone size, J gene, CDR3 DNA, CDR3 protein. D genes are given only for firm matches. Expanded clones get a size class; other rows say once, few or many, or leave the size out.

D: .
V: TRBV27
size: .
J: TRBJ1-1
DNA: TGTGCCAGCAGTTTTGTGCGGGGCCTCACTGAAGCTTTCTTT
CDR3: CASSFVRGLTEAFF

D: .
V: TRBV30
size: .
J: TRBJ1-1
DNA: TGTGCCTGGGTATGGGAGTCCACTGAAGCTTTCTTT
CDR3: CAWVWESTEAFF

D: TRBD2
V: TRBV7-6
size: .
J: TRBJ2-2
DNA: TGTGCCAGCAGCTTAGGCATAGCGGGGGGCTTTCGTACCGGGGAGCTGTTTTTT
CDR3: CASSLGIAGGFRTGELFF

D: TRBD1
V: TRBV5-1
size: once
J: TRBJ2-7
DNA: TGCGCCAGCAGCCCAGGACCCGGGACAGCCTCCTACGAGCAGTACTTC
CDR3: CASSPGPGTASYEQYF

D: TRBD1
V: TRBV7-6
size: once
J: TRBJ2-1
DNA: TGTGCCAGCAGCTTTACCGGCCCTGGACAGGGGGTCAATGAGCAGTTCTTC
CDR3: CASSFTGPGQGVNEQFF

D: TRBD1
V: TRBV10-3
size: .
J: TRBJ2-2
DNA: TGTGCCATCAGTTCACCATGGGGGACAGGTTACACCGGGGAGCTGTTTTTT
CDR3: CAISSPWGTGYTGELFF

D: TRBD1
V: TRBV5-1
size: .
J: TRBJ1-2
DNA: TGCGCCAGCAGCTTGGCGACAGGGTCCGACTATGGCTACACCTTC
CDR3: CASSLATGSDYGYTF

D: .
V: TRBV7-9
size: .
J: TRBJ2-7
DNA: TGTGCCAGCAGCTTAATTTCAGGCCGCTTATACGAGCAGTACTTC
CDR3: CASSLISGRLYEQYF

D: .
V: TRBV4-3
size: .
J: TRBJ2-4
DNA: TGCGCCAGCAGCCAAGAGAGGGCTTTTGGGAACATTCAGTACTTC
CDR3: CASSQERAFGNIQYF

D: TRBD1
V: TRBV13
size: .
J: TRBJ1-1
DNA: TGTGCCAGCAGCGCAGACAGGGGTGGCACTGAAGCTTTCTTT
CDR3: CASSADRGGTEAFF

D: TRBD2
V: TRBV5-6
size: .
J: TRBJ2-7
DNA: TGTGCCAGCAGCCCCGTGCGGGGGTTTTACGAGCAGTACTTC
CDR3: CASSPVRGFYEQYF

D: TRBD2
V: TRBV27
size: .
J: TRBJ2-1
DNA: TGTGCCAGCAGTTTTTTAAGTAGCGGGGGGTTACTACACTCCTACAATGAGCAGTTCTTC
CDR3: CASSFLSSGGLLHSYNEQFF

D: TRBD2
V: TRBV19
size: .
J: TRBJ2-7
DNA: TGTGCCAGTAGTATACTAGCGGAGACAACCTACGAGCAGTACTTC
CDR3: CASSILAETTYEQYF

D: .
V: TRBV5-5
size: .
J: TRBJ1-3
DNA: TGTGCCAGCAGCTTGGAGGGGCTCCCAAGCTCTGGAAACACCATATATTTT
CDR3: CASSLEGLPSSGNTIYF

D: TRBD1
V: TRBV2
size: .
J: TRBJ2-2
DNA: TGTGCCAGCAGCGCGGGACAGGGGGAACGGTACACCGGGGAGCTGTTTTTT
CDR3: CASSAGQGERYTGELFF

D: .
V: TRBV9
size: .
J: TRBJ1-3
DNA: TGTGCCAGCCCCCACTCTGGAAACACCATATATTTT
CDR3: CASPHSGNTIYF

D: .
V: TRBV7-9
size: .
J: TRBJ2-4
DNA: TGTGGGTCCTCAGGGGAGTTAGCCAAAAACATTCAGTACTTC
CDR3: CGSSGELAKNIQYF

D: TRBD2
V: TRBV7-6
size: .
J: TRBJ2-1
DNA: TGTGCCAGCAGCTTATTAGCGGGGGATACCTACAATGAGCAGTTCTTC
CDR3: CASSLLAGDTYNEQFF

D: TRBD2
V: TRBV13
size: .
J: TRBJ2-1
DNA: TGTGCCAGCAGCCCCGGAGGTCATAGCGGGGAGGAGGCGCAGTTCTTC
CDR3: CASSPGGHSGEEAQFF

D: .
V: TRBV7-9
size: .
J: TRBJ2-3
DNA: TGTGCCAGCAGCGCCCGAAGCGGCCCGAGCACAGATACGCAGTATTTT
CDR3: CASSARSGPSTDTQYF

D: .
V: TRBV13
size: .
J: TRBJ1-1
DNA: TGTGCCGGAAGGCGGTGGGGCACTGAAGCTTTCTTT
CDR3: CAGRRWGTEAFF

D: .
V: TRBV29-1
size: once
J: TRBJ2-1
DNA: TGCAGCGTTGTAGTAGTTGGTGAGCAGTTCTTC
CDR3: CSVVVVGEQFF

D: .
V: TRBV6-1
size: .
J: TRBJ1-1
DNA: TGTGCCAGCAGTGAGAGGCAGCAGAACACTGAAGCTTTCTTT
CDR3: CASSERQQNTEAFF

D: .
V: TRBV11-1
size: .
J: TRBJ2-7
DNA: TGTGCCAGCAGCTTAGAGTTAACGGGGTCCCCCCTCTCCTACGAGCAGTACTTC
CDR3: CASSLELTGSPLSYEQYF

D: .
V: TRBV5-5
size: .
J: TRBJ2-7
DNA: TGTGCCAGCAGCTTGAAGGGACCACTCCCCTCCTACGAGCAGTACTTC
CDR3: CASSLKGPLPSYEQYF

D: .
V: TRBV7-9
size: .
J: TRBJ1-1
DNA: TGCGCCAGCAGCTTCGGCTGGCCTGAAGCTTTCTTT
CDR3: CASSFGWPEAFF

D: TRBD1
V: TRBV10-3
size: .
J: TRBJ1-1
DNA: TGTGCCATCAGGGAGGACAGGGTTAACACTGAAGCTTTCTTT
CDR3: CAIREDRVNTEAFF

D: TRBD1
V: TRBV7-6
size: .
J: TRBJ1-2
DNA: TGTGCCAGCAGCTCGCGACAGGGGGATGGCTACACCTTC
CDR3: CASSSRQGDGYTF

D: .
V: TRBV2
size: .
J: TRBJ2-3
DNA: TGTGCCAGCCCTAGAAGGGGAGTCACAGATACGCAGTATTTT
CDR3: CASPRRGVTDTQYF

D: .
V: TRBV9
size: .
J: TRBJ2-5
DNA: TGTGCCAGCAGCGTTTTTGGACACCCCCAGGAGACCCAGTACTTC
CDR3: CASSVFGHPQETQYF

D: .
V: TRBV30
size: .
J: TRBJ2-5
DNA: TGTGCCTGGGGGGGGTATGGGACCCAGTACTTC
CDR3: CAWGGYGTQYF

D: .
V: TRBV13
size: once
J: TRBJ1-1
DNA: TGTGCCAGCAGCTTAGCATTCCCTCCAGGCACTGAAGCTTTCTTT
CDR3: CASSLAFPPGTEAFF

D: .
V: TRBV4-1
size: .
J: TRBJ2-7
DNA: TGCGCCAGCAGCCAAGTCCAGTCCTACGAGCAGTACTTC
CDR3: CASSQVQSYEQYF

D: .
V: TRBV27
size: .
J: TRBJ1-6
DNA: TGTGCCAGCAGTTTGGGCGGGGGTTCACCCCTCCACTTT
CDR3: CASSLGGGSPLHF

D: .
V: TRBV11-2
size: .
J: TRBJ1-2
DNA: TGTGCCAGCAGCTTAGGGACCAGCTATGGCTACACCTTC
CDR3: CASSLGTSYGYTF

D: TRBD2
V: TRBV27
size: .
J: TRBJ2-1
DNA: TGTGCCAGCAGCCCTGGGACTAGCGGGGCATACAATGAGCAGTTCTTC
CDR3: CASSPGTSGAYNEQFF

D: .
V: TRBV25-1
size: .
J: TRBJ1-3
DNA: TGTGCCAGCAGTGAATCCCGGACAGACGGAAACACCATATATTTT
CDR3: CASSESRTDGNTIYF

D: .
V: TRBV7-8
size: .
J: TRBJ2-2
DNA: TGTGCCAGCAGTCGGGTGGGGGAGCTGTTTTTT
CDR3: CASSRVGELFF

D: .
V: TRBV7-9
size: .
J: TRBJ1-1
DNA: TGTGCCAGCACCCTGGGAGTGGAGCTCCTCATGAACACTGAAGCTTTCTTT
CDR3: CASTLGVELLMNTEAFF

D: .
V: TRBV7-6
size: .
J: TRBJ1-1
DNA: TGTGCCAGCAGCTTAGCCGACAGCCTAAACACTGAAGCTTTCTTT
CDR3: CASSLADSLNTEAFF

D: .
V: TRBV29-1
size: .
J: TRBJ2-7
DNA: TGCAGCGTTGAAGAGGGTTCTGGAATCTACGAGCAGTACTTC
CDR3: CSVEEGSGIYEQYF

D: .
V: TRBV5-4
size: .
J: TRBJ2-1
DNA: TGTGCCAGCAGGCGGGAACAGGGTCATCATGAGCAGTTCTTC
CDR3: CASRREQGHHEQFF

D: .
V: TRBV27
size: .
J: TRBJ1-3
DNA: TGTGCCAGCAGTTCAGGGACAAACGTTGGAAACACCATATATTTT
CDR3: CASSSGTNVGNTIYF

D: .
V: TRBV5-6
size: .
J: TRBJ2-1
DNA: TGTGCCAGCAGCTTAGAAGACAATGAGCAGTTCTTC
CDR3: CASSLEDNEQFF

D: .
V: TRBV4-3
size: .
J: TRBJ2-7
DNA: TGCGCCAGCAGCCAATTTAGTGTGCCTGGGGACGAGCAGTACTTC
CDR3: CASSQFSVPGDEQYF

D: TRBD1
V: TRBV5-8
size: .
J: TRBJ2-3
DNA: TGTGCCAGCAGCTTACAGGGGGCTGCAGATACGCAGTATTTT
CDR3: CASSLQGAADTQYF

D: .
V: TRBV27
size: .
J: TRBJ2-5
DNA: TGTGCCAGCAGTTTATCAGCGGCAGGGAGGCAAGAGACCCAGTACTTC
CDR3: CASSLSAAGRQETQYF

D: .
V: TRBV4-1
size: .
J: TRBJ2-5
DNA: TGCGCCAGCAGCCCCCGAGGCGGGCACCAAGAGACCCAGTACTTC
CDR3: CASSPRGGHQETQYF

D: .
V: TRBV2
size: .
J: TRBJ1-2
DNA: TGTGCCAGCACCCAAGGCCCGGGTAACTATGGCTACACCTTC
CDR3: CASTQGPGNYGYTF

D: .
V: TRBV9
size: .
J: TRBJ1-1
DNA: TGTGCCAGCAGCGTAGGGGGGAGCACTGAAGCTTTCTTT
CDR3: CASSVGGSTEAFF

D: .
V: TRBV5-8
size: .
J: TRBJ2-1
DNA: TGTGCCAGCAGCTTGGCTTGGCATGAGCAGTTCTTC
CDR3: CASSLAWHEQFF

D: TRBD1
V: TRBV10-3
size: once
J: TRBJ1-5
DNA: TGTGCCATCAGTGAGTCGTGGACAGGGTTCGGGCAGCCCCAGCATTTT
CDR3: CAISESWTGFGQPQHF

D: .
V: TRBV27
size: .
J: TRBJ1-2
DNA: TGTGCCAGCAGTTCTTTGTCATCGACGGACTACAACTATGGCTACACCTTC
CDR3: CASSSLSSTDYNYGYTF

D: TRBD1
V: TRBV6-6
size: .
J: TRBJ1-2
DNA: TGTGCCAGCAGTTCCGGGACAGCGTACACCTTC
CDR3: CASSSGTAYTF

D: TRBD1
V: TRBV30
size: .
J: TRBJ2-7
DNA: TGTGCCTGTAGGACAGGTTCGTCCTACGAGCAGTACTTC
CDR3: CACRTGSSYEQYF

D: TRBD1
V: TRBV25-1
size: .
J: TRBJ2-1
DNA: TGTGCCAGCAGTGTACAGGGGGCGAATGAGCAGTTCTTC
CDR3: CASSVQGANEQFF

D: .
V: TRBV4-1
size: .
J: TRBJ1-1
DNA: TGCGCCAGCAGCCAAGATCGTACGGTGAACACTGAAGCTTTCTTT
CDR3: CASSQDRTVNTEAFF